The sequence of this T cell receptor (beta chain) was determined in a study of control samples from healthy donors and cancer patients. The data were produced by immunoSEQ multiplex PCR, yet TCRdb's version contains in-frame clones alone and is incomplete. The table has about 80,000 clones, roughly 88% seen once. CDR3 length: 12 residues. The V gene's germline CDR1 is MNHEY and CDR2 SVGAGI. V dropped 7 bases and J dropped 2 bases, with 9 bases sitting between them. This chain connects TRBV6-5 to TRBJ2-7, with D uncertain. Sample: blood. The sequence came from a woman between 45 and 65 years old in good health. The CDR3 DNA reads TGTGCCAGCATCGCGGTGACCTACGAGCAGTACTTC. Amino acid sequence: CASIAVTYEQYF.